The 6 T cell receptor beta chains reported below all come from one sample, sequenced in a study of T cells in Graves' hyperthyroidism and ophthalmopathy. Amplified regions were TCR beta CDR3 sequences from RNA transcripts. Carried out on the TCR CDR3, a first-round RT-PCR used the HTBI primer set. TCRdb ran MiXCR on the multiplex PCR reads and lists one entry per CDR3 protein. This sample has 600,000 to 750,000 distinct CDR3 sequences, with roughly 17% found just once. Sequencing input: blood. All receptors derive from a man in his fifties or sixties with Graves' hyperthyroidism.

Concerning this clonotype itself: A read error is possible here, since a much larger clone lies one base away. The J gene is TRBJ1-1, the V gene TRBV12-3 or TRBV12-4; the match to TRBD1 covers 9 bases. The CDR3 runs to 15 residues. The CDR3 sequence: CASSLGTGRFTEALF. CDR3 nucleotide sequence: TGTGCCAGCAGTCTCGGGACAGGGAGGTTTACTGAAGCTCTCTTT.

A word on this clonotype: Possible read error: a much larger clone is one base away. The chain couples TRBV28 to TRBJ1-2; D might be TRBD1 (6 bases). There are 18 residues in the CDR3. Germline CDR1 is MDHEN and CDR2 is SYDVKM. The CDR3 DNA sequence: TGTGCCGGCAGCCTTCAAGTTCTTAGGGGGAAGGCTAACTATGGCTACACCTTC. The encoded protein is CAGSLQVLRGKANYGYTF.

In this sample, this clonotype turned up many times. The chain is built from TRBV12-3 or TRBV12-4 and TRBJ1-1; the D gene is possibly TRBD1 (6 bases). The CDR3 length is 16 residues. Trimming removed 4 bases from V and 11 bases from J, with 26 bases in between. Here the CDR3 reads CASSSGAGSRTARAFF. In DNA form, the CDR3 reads TGTGCCAGCAGTTCAGGGGCAGGGAGTAGGACGGCACGGGCTTTCTTT.

This clonotype was seen at least ten times. This chain joins TRBV11-2 and TRBJ2-5; D tentatively fits TRBD1 or TRBD2 (5 bases each). V lost 3 bases, J lost 2 bases, and 16 bases lay in between. This CDR3 is 16 amino acids long. Germline V gives CDR1 SGHAT, CDR2 FQNNGV. CDR3 in amino acids: CASSFTRGNPQETQYF. The CDR3 DNA is TGTGCCAGCAGCTTTACGAGGGGTAATCCTCAAGAGACCCAGTACTTC.

The chain joins TRBV2 to TRBJ2-1, with 12 bases fitting TRBD1. With V trimmed by 6 bases and J by 6 bases, 6 bases remained unmatched. This CDR3 has 15 residues. Germline V gene sequence: CDR1 SNHLY, CDR2 FYNNEI. The chain's CDR3 is CASSAGTGGGNEQFF. The CDR3 DNA sequence: TGTGCCAGCAGCGCCGGGACAGGGGGCGGCAATGAGCAGTTCTTC. The variable domain in full, with the rest retrieved from reference TRBV2 and TRBJ2-1, is EPEVTQTPSHQVTQMGQEVILRCVPISNHLYFYWYRQILGQKVEFLVSFYNNEISEKSEIFDDQFSVERPDGSNFTLKIRSTKLEDSAMYFCASSAGTGGGNEQFFGPGTRLTVL.

This clonotype was observed at least ten times. V is TRBV18 and J is TRBJ2-1; D is ambiguous. V lost 6 bases to trimming and J lost 10 bases, with 13 bases between them. The germline gives CDR1 KGHSH, CDR2 LQKENI. The CDR3 is made up of 12 amino acids. The CDR3 reads CASSLVNTEQFF. Written as DNA, the CDR3 is TGTGCCAGCTCCCTCGTCAACACCGAGCAGTTCTTC.